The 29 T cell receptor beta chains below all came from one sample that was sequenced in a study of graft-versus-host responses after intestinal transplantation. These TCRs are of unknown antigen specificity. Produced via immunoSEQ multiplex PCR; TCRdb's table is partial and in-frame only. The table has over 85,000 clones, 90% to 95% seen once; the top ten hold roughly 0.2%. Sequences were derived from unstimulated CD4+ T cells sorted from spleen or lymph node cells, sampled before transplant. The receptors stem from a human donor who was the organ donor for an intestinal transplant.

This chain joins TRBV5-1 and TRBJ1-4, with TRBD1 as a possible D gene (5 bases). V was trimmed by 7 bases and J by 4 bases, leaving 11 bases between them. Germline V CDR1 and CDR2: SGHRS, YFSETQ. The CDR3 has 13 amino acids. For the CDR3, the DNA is TGCGCCAGCTCCCAGGGTGATAATGAAAAACTGTTTTTT. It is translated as CASSQGDNEKLFF.

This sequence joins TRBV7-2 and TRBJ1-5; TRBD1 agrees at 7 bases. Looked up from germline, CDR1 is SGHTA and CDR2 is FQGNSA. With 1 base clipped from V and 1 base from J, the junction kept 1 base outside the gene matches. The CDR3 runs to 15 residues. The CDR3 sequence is CASSLVQGSNQPQHF. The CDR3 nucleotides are TGTGCCAGCAGCTTAGTACAGGGGAGCAATCAGCCCCAGCATTTT.

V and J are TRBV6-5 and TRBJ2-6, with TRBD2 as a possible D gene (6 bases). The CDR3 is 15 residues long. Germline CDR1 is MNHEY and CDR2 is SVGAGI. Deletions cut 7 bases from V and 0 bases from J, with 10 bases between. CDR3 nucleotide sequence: TGTGCCAGCATGGCGGGGAGCTCTGGGGCCAACGTCCTGACTTTC. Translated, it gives CASMAGSSGANVLTF.

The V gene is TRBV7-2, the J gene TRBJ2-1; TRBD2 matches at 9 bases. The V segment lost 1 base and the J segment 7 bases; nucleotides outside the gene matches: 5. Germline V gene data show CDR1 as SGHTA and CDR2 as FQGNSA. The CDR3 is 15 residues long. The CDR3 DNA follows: TGTGCCAGCAGCTTAGGCGGGGGGGCCTCGAATGAGCAGTTCTTC. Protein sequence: CASSLGGGASNEQFF. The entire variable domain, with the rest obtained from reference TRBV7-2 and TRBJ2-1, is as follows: GAGVSQSPSNKVTEKGKDVELRCDPISGHTALYWYRQSLGQGLEFLIYFQGNSAPDKSGLPSDRFSAERTGGSVSTLTIQRTQQEDSAVYLCASSLGGGASNEQFFGPGTRLTVL.

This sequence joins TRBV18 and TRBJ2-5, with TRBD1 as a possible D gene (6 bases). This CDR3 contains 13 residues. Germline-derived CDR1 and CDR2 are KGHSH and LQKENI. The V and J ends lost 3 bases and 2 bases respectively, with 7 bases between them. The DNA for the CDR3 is TGTGCCAGCTCACCTCAGGGGCAAGAGACCCAGTACTTC. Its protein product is CASSPQGQETQYF.

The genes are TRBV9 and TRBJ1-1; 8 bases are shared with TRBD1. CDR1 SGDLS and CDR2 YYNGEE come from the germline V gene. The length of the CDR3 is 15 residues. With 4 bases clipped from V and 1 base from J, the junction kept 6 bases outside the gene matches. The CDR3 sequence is CASSSRTGRNTEAFF. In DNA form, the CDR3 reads TGTGCCAGCAGCTCCCGGACAGGGAGGAACACTGAAGCTTTCTTT.

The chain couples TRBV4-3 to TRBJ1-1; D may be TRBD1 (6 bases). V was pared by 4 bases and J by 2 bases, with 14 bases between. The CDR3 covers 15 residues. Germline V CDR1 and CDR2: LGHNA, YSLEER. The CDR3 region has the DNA TGCGCCAGCAGCCCATCCAGGGGCTACAACACTGAAGCTTTCTTT. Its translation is CASSPSRGYNTEAFF.

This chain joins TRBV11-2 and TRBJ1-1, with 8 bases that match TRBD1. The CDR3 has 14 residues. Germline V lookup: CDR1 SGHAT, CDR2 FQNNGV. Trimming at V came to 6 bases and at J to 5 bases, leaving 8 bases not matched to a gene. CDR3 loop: CASRTGVGRTEAFF. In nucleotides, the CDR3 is TGTGCCAGCAGGACAGGGGTGGGGAGGACTGAAGCTTTCTTT.

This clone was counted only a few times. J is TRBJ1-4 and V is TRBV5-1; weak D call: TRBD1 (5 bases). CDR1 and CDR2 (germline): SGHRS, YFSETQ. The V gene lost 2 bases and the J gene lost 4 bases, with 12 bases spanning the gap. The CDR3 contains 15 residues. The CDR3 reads CASSFTGGHNEKLFF. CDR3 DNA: TGCGCCAGCAGCTTTACAGGCGGTCATAATGAAAAACTGTTTTTT. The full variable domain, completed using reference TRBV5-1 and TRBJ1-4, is KAGVTQTPRYLIKTRGQQVTLSCSPISGHRSVSWYQQTPGQGLQFLFEYFSETQRNKGNFPGRFSGRQFSNSRSEMNVSTLELGDSALYLCASSFTGGHNEKLFFGSGTQLSVL.

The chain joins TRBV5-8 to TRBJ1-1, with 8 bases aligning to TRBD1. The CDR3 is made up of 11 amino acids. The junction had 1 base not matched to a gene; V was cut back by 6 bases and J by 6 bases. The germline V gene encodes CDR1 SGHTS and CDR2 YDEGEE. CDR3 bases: TGTGCCAGCAACAGGGGGGCTGAAGCTTTCTTT. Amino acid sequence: CASNRGAEAFF.

The CDR3 DNA reads TGTGCCAGCAGTTCCACCCACCCGGTCAACGAGCAGTACTTC. Translated: CASSSTHPVNEQYF. The chain recombines TRBV28 with TRBJ2-7; no firm D call. The V gene's germline CDR1 is MDHEN and CDR2 SYDVKM. V lost 4 bases to trimming and J lost 5 bases, with 15 bases between them. There are 14 residues in the CDR3.

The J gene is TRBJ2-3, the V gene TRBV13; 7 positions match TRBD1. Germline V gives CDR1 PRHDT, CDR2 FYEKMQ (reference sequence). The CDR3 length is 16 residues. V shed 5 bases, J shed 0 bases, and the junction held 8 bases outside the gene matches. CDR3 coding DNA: TGTGCCAGCAGCCGCTACAGGGGACATAGCACAGATACGCAGTATTTT. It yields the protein CASSRYRGHSTDTQYF.

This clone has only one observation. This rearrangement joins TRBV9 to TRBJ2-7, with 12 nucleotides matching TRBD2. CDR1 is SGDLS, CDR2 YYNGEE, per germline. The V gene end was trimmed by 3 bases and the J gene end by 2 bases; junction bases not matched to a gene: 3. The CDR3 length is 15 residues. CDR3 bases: TGTGCCAGCAGCGCCGGACTAGCGGGGACCTACGAGCAGTACTTC. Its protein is CASSAGLAGTYEQYF.

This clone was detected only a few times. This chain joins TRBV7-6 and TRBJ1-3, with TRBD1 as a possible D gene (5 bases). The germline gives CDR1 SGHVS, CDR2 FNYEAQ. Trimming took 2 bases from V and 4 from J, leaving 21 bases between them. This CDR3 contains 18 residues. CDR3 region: CASSLYLRQSPSGNTIYF. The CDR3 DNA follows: TGTGCCAGCAGCTTATATCTCCGACAGTCGCCATCCGGAAACACCATATATTTT.

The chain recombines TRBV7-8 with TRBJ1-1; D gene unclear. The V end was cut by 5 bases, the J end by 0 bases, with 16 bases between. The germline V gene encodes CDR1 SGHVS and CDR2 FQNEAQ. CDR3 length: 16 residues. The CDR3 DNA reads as TGTGCCAGCAGCCCGATATTGGGCACACTGAACACTGAAGCTTTCTTT. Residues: CASSPILGTLNTEAFF. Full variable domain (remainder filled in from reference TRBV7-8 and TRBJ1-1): GAGVSQSPRYKVAKRGQDVALRCDPISGHVSLFWYQQALGQGPEFLTYFQNEAQLDKSGLPSDRFFAERPEGSVSTLKIQRTQQEDSAVYLCASSPILGTLNTEAFFGQGTRLTVV.

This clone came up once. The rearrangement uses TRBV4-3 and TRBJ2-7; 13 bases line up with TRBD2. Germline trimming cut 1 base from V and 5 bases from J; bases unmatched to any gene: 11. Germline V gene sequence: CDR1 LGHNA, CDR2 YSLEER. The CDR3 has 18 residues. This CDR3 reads CASSQGIGLAGERNEQYF. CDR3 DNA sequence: TGCGCCAGCAGCCAAGGTATAGGACTAGCGGGGGAAAGGAACGAGCAGTACTTC.

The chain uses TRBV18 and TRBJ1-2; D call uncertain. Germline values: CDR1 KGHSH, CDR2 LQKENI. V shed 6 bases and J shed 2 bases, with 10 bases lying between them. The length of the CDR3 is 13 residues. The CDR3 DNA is TGTGCCAGCTCCCCCGGGAGGAACTATGGCTACACCTTC. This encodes CASSPGRNYGYTF.

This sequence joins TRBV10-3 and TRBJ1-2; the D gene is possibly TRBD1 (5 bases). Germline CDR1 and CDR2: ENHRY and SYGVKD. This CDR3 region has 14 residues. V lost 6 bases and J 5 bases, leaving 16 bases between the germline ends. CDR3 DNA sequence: TGTGCCATCAGCCCGGACATACTTCTTTATGGCTACACCTTC. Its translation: CAISPDILLYGYTF.

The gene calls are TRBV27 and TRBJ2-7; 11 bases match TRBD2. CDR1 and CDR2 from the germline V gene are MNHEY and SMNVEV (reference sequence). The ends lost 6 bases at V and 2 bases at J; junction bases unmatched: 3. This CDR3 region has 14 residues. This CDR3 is CASRSLAGAYEQYF. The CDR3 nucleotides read TGTGCCAGCAGGTCACTAGCGGGGGCCTACGAGCAGTACTTC.

CDR3 sequence: CASYAGRKGYTF. CDR3 in DNA: TGTGCCAGCTACGCGGGGAGGAAGGGCTACACCTTC. This rearrangement joins TRBV6-5 to TRBJ1-2; D not resolved. V shed 8 bases and J shed 8 bases, with 15 bases lying between them. The CDR3 totals 12 residues. Looked up from germline, CDR1 is MNHEY and CDR2 is SVGAGI.

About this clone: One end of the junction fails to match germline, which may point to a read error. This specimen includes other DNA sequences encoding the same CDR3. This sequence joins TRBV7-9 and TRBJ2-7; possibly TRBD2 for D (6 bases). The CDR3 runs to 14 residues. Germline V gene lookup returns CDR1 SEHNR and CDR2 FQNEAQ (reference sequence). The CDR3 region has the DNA TGTGCCAGTAGCTTAGATGTTTCCGGGGGCGAGCAGTACTTC. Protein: CASSLDVSGGEQYF.

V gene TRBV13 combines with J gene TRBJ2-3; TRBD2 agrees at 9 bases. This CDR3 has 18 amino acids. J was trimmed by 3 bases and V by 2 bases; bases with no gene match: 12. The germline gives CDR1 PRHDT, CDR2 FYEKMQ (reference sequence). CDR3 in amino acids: CASSLRSAAGGWTDTQYF. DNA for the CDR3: TGTGCCAGCAGCTTAAGGTCGGCAGCGGGGGGATGGACAGATACGCAGTATTTT.

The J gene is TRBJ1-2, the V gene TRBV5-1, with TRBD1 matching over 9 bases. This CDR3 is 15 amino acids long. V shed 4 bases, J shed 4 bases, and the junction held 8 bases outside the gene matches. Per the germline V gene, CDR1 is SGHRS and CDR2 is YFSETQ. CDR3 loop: CASSRQGVATYGYTF. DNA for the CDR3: TGCGCCAGCAGCCGACAGGGGGTCGCAACCTATGGCTACACCTTC.

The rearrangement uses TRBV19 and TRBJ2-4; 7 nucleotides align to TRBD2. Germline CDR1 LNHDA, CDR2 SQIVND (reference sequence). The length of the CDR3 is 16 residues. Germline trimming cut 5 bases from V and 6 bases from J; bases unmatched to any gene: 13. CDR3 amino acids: CASSLRLAEVSNIQYF. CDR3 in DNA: TGTGCCAGTAGTCTTCGACTAGCAGAAGTTTCAAACATTCAGTACTTC.

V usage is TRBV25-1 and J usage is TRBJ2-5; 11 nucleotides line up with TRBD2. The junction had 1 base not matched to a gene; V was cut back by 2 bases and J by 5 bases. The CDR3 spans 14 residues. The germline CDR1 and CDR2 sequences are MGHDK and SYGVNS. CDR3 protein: CASSERTSGETQYF. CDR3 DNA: TGTGCCAGCAGTGAAAGGACTAGCGGGGAGACCCAGTACTTC.

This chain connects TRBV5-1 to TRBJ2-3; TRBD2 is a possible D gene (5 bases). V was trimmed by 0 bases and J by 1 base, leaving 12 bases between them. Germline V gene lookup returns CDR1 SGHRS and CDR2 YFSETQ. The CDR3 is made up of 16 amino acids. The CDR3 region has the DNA TGCGCCAGCAGCTTGGCCGGGATGGTCGGCACAGATACGCAGTATTTT. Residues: CASSLAGMVGTDTQYF.

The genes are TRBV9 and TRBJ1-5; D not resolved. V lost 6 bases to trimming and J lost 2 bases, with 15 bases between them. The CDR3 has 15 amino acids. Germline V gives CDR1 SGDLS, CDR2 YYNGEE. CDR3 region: CASIRRVSGNQPQHF. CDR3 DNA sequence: TGTGCCAGCATCAGGAGGGTCTCGGGCAATCAGCCCCAGCATTTT.

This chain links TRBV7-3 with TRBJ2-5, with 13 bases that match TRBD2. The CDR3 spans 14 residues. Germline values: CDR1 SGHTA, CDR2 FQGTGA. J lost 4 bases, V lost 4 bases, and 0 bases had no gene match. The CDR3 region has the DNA TGTGCCAGCAGCTGGACTAGCGGGGGAGAGACCCAGTACTTC. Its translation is CASSWTSGGETQYF.

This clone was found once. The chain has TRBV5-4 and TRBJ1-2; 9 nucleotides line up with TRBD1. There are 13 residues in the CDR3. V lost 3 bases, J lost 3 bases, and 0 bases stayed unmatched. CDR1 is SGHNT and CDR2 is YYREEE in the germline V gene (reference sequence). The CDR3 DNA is TGTGCCAGCAGCTGGACAGGGGACTATGGCTACACCTTC. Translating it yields CASSWTGDYGYTF.